Each of the 15 T cell receptor beta chains below was sequenced from the same sample in a study of blood T cell repertoires in COVID-19 (dated by TCRdb to about 2020). Library generation was performed with the immunoSEQ multiplex PCR assay. TCRdb obtained this table from immuneACCESS and retained in-frame rearrangements with V and J assigned. These tables miss some clones; where compared with another copy, unresolved V genes account for less than half of the shortfall, and the remainder is unexplained. In this sample the table shows more than 150,000 clones, approximately 80% of which occur a single time. Together, the top ten hold roughly 2.8% of the sample. Sample: peripheral blood. The receptors here all came from a woman aged 60-75 years with acute or convalescent COVID-19.

The rearrangement uses TRBV29-1 and TRBJ2-3, with TRBD2 matching over 8 bases. V lost 2 bases to trimming and J lost 4 bases; unmatched junction nucleotides: 17. The CDR3 extends over 18 amino acids. The germline V gene has CDR1 SQVTM and CDR2 ANQGSEA. DNA for the CDR3: TGCAGCGTTGAAATGTTTGTGAGAGCGGGGGTAGGCGCAGATACGCAGTATTTT. It is translated as CSVEMFVRAGVGADTQYF.

The table lists this clone with a count of one. The V and J genes are TRBV5-1 and TRBJ2-1; TRBD1 aligns across 8 bases. With 0 bases clipped from V and 8 bases from J, the junction kept 7 bases outside the gene matches. The CDR3 runs to 15 residues. Germline lookup yields CDR1 SGHRS and CDR2 YFSETQ. The CDR3 sequence: CASSLEGQVRDEQFF. As DNA, the CDR3 is TGCGCCAGCAGCTTGGAGGGACAGGTTAGGGATGAGCAGTTCTTC.

The V gene is TRBV5-6, the J gene TRBJ2-7, with D maybe TRBD1 (5 bases). V lost 2 bases and J lost 4, with 19 bases in between. This CDR3 region has 16 residues. Germline V gene data show CDR1 as SGHDT and CDR2 as YYEEEE. The CDR3 DNA sequence: TGTGCCAGCAGCTTTGGATGGACCCGACAGAATTACGAGCAGTACTTC. Its protein is CASSFGWTRQNYEQYF.

The chain recombines TRBV4-1 with TRBJ1-4; D ambiguous. Germline CDR1 reads MGHRA; CDR2 reads YSYEKL. V dropped 1 base and J dropped 8 bases, with 14 bases sitting between them. The CDR3 has 15 amino acids. The CDR3 DNA is TGCGCCAGCAGCCAAGGGTCAGTGGAGGGAGAAAAACTGTTTTTT. Protein: CASSQGSVEGEKLFF.

The chain links TRBV19 to TRBJ2-5, with TRBD1 matching 8 bases. Germline CDR1 reads LNHDA; CDR2 reads SQIVND (reference sequence). Trimming removed 5 bases from V and 5 bases from J; junction bases left unmatched: 10. CDR3 length equals 15 residues. CDR3 DNA sequence: TGTGCCAGTAGTTACCCCGGGACAGGCTGGGAGACCCAGTACTTC. Amino acid sequence: CASSYPGTGWETQYF.

This rearrangement joins TRBV3-1 (or the pseudogene TRBV3-2) to TRBJ2-7; 7 nucleotides line up with TRBD1. The CDR3 runs 13 residues. Germline lookup yields CDR1 LGHDT and CDR2 YNNKEL (reference sequence). J gave up 7 bases and V 0 bases, and 3 bases lay outside the gene matches. The CDR3 spells CASSQDPDREQYF. CDR3 nucleotide sequence: TGTGCCAGCAGCCAAGATCCGGACAGGGAGCAGTACTTC.

This clone was seen more than once but under ten times. J is TRBJ1-1 and V is TRBV11-2; no reliable D call. The CDR3 runs 15 residues. CDR1 and CDR2 (germline): SGHAT, FQNNGV. Deletions cut 4 bases from V and 5 bases from J, with 17 bases between. The chain's CDR3 is CASSSPYGGLTEAFF. CDR3 in DNA: TGTGCCAGCAGCTCTCCCTACGGAGGGTTGACTGAAGCTTTCTTT.

In its sample, this clone was seen once. The genes are TRBV28 and TRBJ2-7, with TRBD1 as a possible D gene (5 bases). Germline-derived CDR1 and CDR2 are MDHEN and SYDVKM. V shed 3 bases and J shed 7 bases, with 10 bases lying between them. The CDR3 has 12 amino acids. The CDR3 sequence: CASSLGRREQYF. DNA of the CDR3: TGTGCCAGCAGTTTGGGGCGAAGAGAGCAGTACTTC.

The genes are TRBV6-5 and TRBJ2-2; tentative D call: TRBD1 (6 bases). There are 14 residues in the CDR3. Trimming took 6 bases from V and 2 from J, leaving 10 bases between them. The germline gives CDR1 MNHEY, CDR2 SVGAGI. The CDR3 coding sequence is TGTGCCAGCAGGATGGACAGAAACACCGGGGAGCTGTTTTTT. It translates to CASRMDRNTGELFF.

The V and J genes are TRBV5-5 and TRBJ2-3, with 12 bases matching TRBD1. The CDR3 is 16 residues long. V lost 3 bases and J lost 9; bases outside the gene matches: 11. Germline loops: CDR1 SGHKS, CDR2 YYEKEE (reference sequence). In nucleotides, the CDR3 is TGTGCCAGCAGCTCCGGGACAGGGGGCGCCTCGGACACGCAGTATTTT. Encoded protein: CASSSGTGGASDTQYF.

The chain links TRBV5-1 to TRBJ2-7; 7 bases are a match to TRBD2. The CDR3 runs 14 residues. The V gene end was trimmed by 8 bases and the J gene end by 2 bases; junction bases not matched to a gene: 10. Per the germline V gene, CDR1 is SGHRS and CDR2 is YFSETQ. CDR3 amino acids: CASAEASGPYEQYF. The DNA for the CDR3 is TGCGCCAGTGCCGAGGCTAGCGGTCCCTACGAGCAGTACTTC.

The chain couples TRBV3-1 (or the pseudogene TRBV3-2) to TRBJ2-7, with 9 positions matching TRBD1. Germline assignment: CDR1 LGHDT and CDR2 YNNKEL (reference sequence). Trimming cost V 6 bases and J 3 bases; bases outside gene matches: 6. The CDR3 runs 14 residues. The CDR3 is CASRHSDRGYEQYF. The CDR3 DNA reads as TGTGCCAGCAGACACTCGGACAGGGGCTACGAGCAGTACTTC.

The chain joins TRBV2 to TRBJ1-5; the D gene is possibly TRBD1 (5 bases). The length of the CDR3 is 13 residues. The germline V gene encodes CDR1 SNHLY and CDR2 FYNNEI. V lost 3 bases and J 6 bases, leaving 9 bases between the germline ends. Here the CDR3 reads CASSEQGGQPQHF. Written as DNA, the CDR3 is TGTGCCAGCAGTGAGCAGGGTGGTCAGCCCCAGCATTTT.

V gene TRBV20-1 combines with J gene TRBJ2-3; 12 bases fit TRBD2. The germline gives CDR1 DFQATT, CDR2 SNEGSKA (reference sequence). The CDR3 is made up of 16 amino acids. The junction had 5 bases not matched to a gene; V was cut back by 3 bases and J by 1 base. The CDR3 protein is CSASLLAGGRTDTQYF. The CDR3 DNA reads as TGCAGTGCTAGTCTTCTAGCGGGGGGGCGCACAGATACGCAGTATTTT.

The chain carries TRBV18 and TRBJ1-1; D remains ambiguous. CDR3 length: 15 amino acids. Germline V CDR1 and CDR2: KGHSH, LQKENI. V lost 2 bases to trimming and J lost 5 bases, with 15 bases between them. The CDR3: CASSPGEGRRTEAFF. CDR3 nucleotide sequence: TGTGCCAGCTCACCAGGGGAGGGAAGGCGAACTGAAGCTTTCTTT.